The text below deals with one T cell receptor (beta chain). Its antigen is unidentified. These data belong to a study of T cells expressing NK-cell markers. On the study more broadly: HCMV seropositivity characterized most of the eight sequenced donors, and seronegativity one.

TCRdb reprocessed the 5' RACE reads and reports one entry per CDR3 protein, with no DNA. The sample has some 460,000 distinct CDR3 sequences, and its top ten clones hold over 1.1%. This CDR3 contains 14 residues. Germline V CDR1 and CDR2: LGHDT, YNNKEL (reference sequence). The study's findings and limits: In several donors, dominant clonotypes made up roughly 25-60.1% of CD3+CD56-NKG2C+ cells. Of the CD8+ T cell pool in several donors, roughly 1.0-7.0% was accounted for by dominant NKG2C+ clonotypes. What remained unclear was the HCMV specificity of expanded NKG2C+ T cell clones.

The material sequenced was blood T cells: a sorted CD56 or NKG2C T cell subset, CD4+ or CD8+ T cells, or bulk PBMC T cells (not recorded which). J is TRBJ1-6 and V is TRBV3-1. The TCR comes from a woman aged 50 to 60 in good health. The CDR3 sequence is CASSPGTLNSPLHF.